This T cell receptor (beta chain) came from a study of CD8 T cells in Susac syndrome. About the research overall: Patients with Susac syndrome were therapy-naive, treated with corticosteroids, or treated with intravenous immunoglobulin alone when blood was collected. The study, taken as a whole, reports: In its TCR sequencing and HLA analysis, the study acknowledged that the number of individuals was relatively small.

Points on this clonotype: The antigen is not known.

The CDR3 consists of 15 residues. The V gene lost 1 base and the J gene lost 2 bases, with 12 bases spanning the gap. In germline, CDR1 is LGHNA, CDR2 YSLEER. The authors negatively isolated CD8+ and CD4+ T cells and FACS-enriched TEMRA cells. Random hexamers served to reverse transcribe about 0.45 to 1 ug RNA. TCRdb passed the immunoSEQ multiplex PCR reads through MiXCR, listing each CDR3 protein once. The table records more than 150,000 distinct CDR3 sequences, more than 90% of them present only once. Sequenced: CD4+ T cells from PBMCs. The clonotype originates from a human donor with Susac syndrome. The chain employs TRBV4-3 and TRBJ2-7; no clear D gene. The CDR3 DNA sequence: TGCGCCAGCAGCCAAGTCCAAATTCCCCCCTACGAGCAGTACTTC. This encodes CASSQVQIPPYEQYF.